This T cell receptor beta chain is drawn from a study of blood T cell repertoires in COVID-19 (dated by TCRdb to about 2020). Some background on the complete study: Samples from collaborators originated in the United States, Italy and Spain and spanned both the acute and convalescent phases of COVID-19. The sample metadata nearly always contained a de-identified subject ID, COVID-19 status, age in years and sex. The material from the prospective study consisted of cDNA or gDNA derived from T cells, B-cell-depleted T cells, or PBMCs. HLA class I and class II types, where available, came from metadata supplied by the sample provider rather than from assay-based typing. The repertoires were released in a freely available public database meant as a resource for research on the immune response to SARS-CoV-2. The dataset comprised deeply sampled blood TCRbeta repertoires from subjects exposed to, actively infected with, or recovered from COVID-19. The samples were drawn from two sources: the first 160 participants of the ongoing ImmuneRACE study, and 1,000 to 1,500 subjects contributed by 6 global collaborators. The study at large found these results: The amount of clinical and demographic metadata varied by source and participant and was provided uncurated.

Concerning this clone itself: What this receptor recognizes is not known. There are no base qualities to consult, and no much larger clone falls within one base.

Each collaborating institution followed its own protocols to collect whole blood in K2EDTA tubes. Collaborator samples were shipped for TCRbeta analysis as frozen whole blood, isolated PBMCs, or DNA extracted from either sample type. TCRbeta CDR3 regions were amplified from genomic DNA using the immunoSEQ Assay, a bias-controlled multiplex PCR. Under the source paper's analysis protocol: The number of nucleated cells in each sample was estimated from the amplification of reference gene primers within the assay. To quantify the absolute abundance of each unique TCRbeta CDR3 rearrangement, sequence reads were collapsed and filtered. For each sample, productive Simpson clonality was calculated by taking the square root of Simpson's diversity index across productive rearrangements. TCRdb limited this immuneACCESS table to in-frame rearrangements with V and J called. A share of clones is missing; checked studies link under half to unresolved V genes, and the rest is unexplained. The DNA was the basis for D and trimming; V, J and clone size are from that table. For this sample there are around 100,000 clones; 85% to 90% appear just once. The top ten constitute around 13% of the sample.

This receptor was obtained from a human donor in a cohort sampled during active COVID-19. Sequencing was done on a sample of peripheral blood.

The bases read TGTGCCAGCTCACTCTCAACCAAGCGAGCCGGCGGGGGCACTTCCTACGAGCAGTACTTC. Its translation reads: CASSLSTKRAGGGTSYEQYF. The chain was built from TRBV18 and TRBJ2-7, with a weak D call of TRBD2 (7 bases match). Counted from cysteine to phenylalanine, this CDR3 has 20 amino acids. Only the CDR3 DNA is retained, 60 bases long and in frame from the first base. Taken from the germline V gene, the CDR1 and CDR2 loops are KGHSH and LQKENI. Between the V and J ends, shortened by 4 bases and 1 base respectively, the junction contains 29 bases.